These 23 T cell receptor beta chains originate from one sample sequenced in a study of cytomegalovirus exposure and HLA in healthy donors. Use of 60 Vbeta and 13 Jbeta primers characterized the PCR. Sequencing was performed with immunoSEQ multiplex PCR; in TCRdb, only in-frame clones are kept and a portion is missing. The data show over 40,000 clones, and the top ten clones hold 2.1%. Material: PBMCs. These receptors originate from a woman aged 40-49 years in good health and CMV-seronegative.

J is TRBJ2-3 and V is TRBV2; 10 bases align to TRBD2. The germline V gene encodes CDR1 SNHLY and CDR2 FYNNEI. The junction had 10 bases not matched to a gene; V was cut back by 8 bases and J by 5 bases. CDR3 size: 15 residues. The chain's CDR3 is CASGRQRGGIDTQYF. In nucleotides, the CDR3 is TGTGCCAGCGGCCGACAGCGGGGGGGGATAGATACGCAGTATTTT.

This chain joins TRBV15 and TRBJ2-5, with TRBD1 as a possible D gene (6 bases). The CDR3 is made up of 15 amino acids. Deletions cut 5 bases from V and 5 bases from J, with 18 bases between. Germline V lookup: CDR1 LNHNV, CDR2 YYDKDF (reference sequence). The chain's CDR3 is CATSYRQGMGETQYF. The CDR3 DNA reads as TGTGCCACCAGCTATCGGCAGGGGATGGGGGAGACCCAGTACTTC.

The chain combines TRBV2 with TRBJ2-1, with D unclear. This CDR3 comprises 12 residues. V was pared by 3 bases and J by 3 bases, with 3 bases between. The germline CDR1 and CDR2 sequences are SNHLY and FYNNEI. The chain's CDR3 is CASSDNYNEQFF. CDR3 DNA: TGTGCCAGCAGTGACAACTACAATGAGCAGTTCTTC.

V and J are TRBV30 and TRBJ1-2, with 11 bases fitting TRBD1. J lost 4 bases, V lost 1 base, and 2 bases had no gene match. The CDR3 is 14 residues long. Per germline, CDR1 GTSNPN and CDR2 SVGIG (reference sequence). CDR3: CAWSGTGGAYGYTF. The CDR3 DNA follows: TGTGCCTGGAGTGGGACAGGGGGCGCCTATGGCTACACCTTC.

The rearrangement links TRBV4-3 to TRBJ2-1, with 7 positions matching TRBD1. V shed 1 base and J 1 base; nucleotides not matched to a gene: 4. CDR1 LGHNA and CDR2 YSLEER come from the germline V gene. The CDR3 consists of 16 residues. The CDR3 reads CASSQGQGRSYNEQFF. CDR3 nucleotide sequence: TGCGCCAGCAGCCAAGGACAGGGAAGGTCCTACAATGAGCAGTTCTTC.

This CDR3 reads CASSEGSRQGDTQYF. CDR3 sequence (DNA): TGTGCCAGCAGTGAAGGATCCCGCCAGGGAGATACGCAGTATTTT. The V gene is TRBV6-1, the J gene TRBJ2-3; perhaps TRBD1 as D (5 bases). The CDR3 has 15 residues. Germline CDR1 reads MNHNS; CDR2 reads SASEGT. V was shortened by 1 base and J by 5 bases, with 13 bases between the two germline ends.

The chain is built from TRBV10-3 and TRBJ1-3, with TRBD1 as a possible D gene (5 bases). Germline V gene sequence: CDR1 ENHRY, CDR2 SYGVKD. CDR3 length equals 16 residues. V lost 2 bases to trimming and J lost 2 bases, with 13 bases between them. CDR3 coding DNA: TGTGCCATCAGTGAGGGTTCCACAGGAACTGGAAACACCATATATTTT. Protein sequence: CAISEGSTGTGNTIYF.

DNA for the CDR3: TGCAGCGTTGATGCGGGGACAGGAGGAGAGACCCAGTACTTC. Translating gives CSVDAGTGGETQYF. The rearrangement links TRBV29-1 to TRBJ2-5; 8 bases are a match to TRBD1. The trim removed 3 bases at V and 4 bases at J, leaving 7 bases unmatched. CDR1 and CDR2 from the germline V gene are SQVTM and ANQGSEA. The CDR3 has 14 amino acids.

The genes are TRBV19 and TRBJ2-1, with D maybe TRBD2 (6 bases). Germline assignment: CDR1 LNHDA and CDR2 SQIVND (reference sequence). The CDR3 length is 16 residues. The germline V and J ends were trimmed by 5 bases and 7 bases, with 21 bases remaining between them. The CDR3 nucleotides read TGTGCCAGTAGTCCCCAGGACTACCTCGGAGGTAATGAGCAGTTCTTC. It specifies CASSPQDYLGGNEQFF.

The chain links TRBV5-1 to TRBJ1-2; no clear D. This CDR3 is 13 amino acids long. The V gene lost 2 bases and the J gene lost 6 bases, with 11 bases spanning the gap. CDR1 SGHRS and CDR2 YFSETQ come from the germline V gene. This CDR3 reads CASSLGGDDGYTF. DNA of the CDR3: TGCGCCAGCAGCTTAGGCGGAGATGATGGCTACACCTTC.

V is TRBV2 and J is TRBJ2-5, with D possibly being TRBD2 (7 bases). Trimming removed 8 bases at V and 5 bases at J, with 15 bases between. The CDR3 runs 13 residues. Germline V gene data show CDR1 as SNHLY and CDR2 as FYNNEI. The CDR3 region has the DNA TGTGCCAGCTTGAGAGGGGGAGGGGAGACCCAGTACTTC. Protein: CASLRGGGETQYF.

J is TRBJ2-7 and V is TRBV5-1, with D tentatively TRBD1 (6 bases). Trimming removed 5 bases at V and 2 bases at J, with 14 bases between. Germline CDR1 SGHRS, CDR2 YFSETQ. The CDR3 extends over 14 amino acids. The chain's CDR3 is CASRSGATAYEQYF. Written as DNA, the CDR3 is TGCGCCAGCAGATCAGGGGCTACCGCCTACGAGCAGTACTTC. Full variable domain (outside the CDR3, taken from reference TRBV5-1 and TRBJ2-7): KAGVTQTPRYLIKTRGQQVTLSCSPISGHRSVSWYQQTPGQGLQFLFEYFSETQRNKGNFPGRFSGRQFSNSRSEMNVSTLELGDSALYLCASRSGATAYEQYFGPGTRLTVT.

This chain connects TRBV6-5 to TRBJ1-2; D unresolved. V lost 6 bases and J lost 4, with 15 bases in between. Per germline, CDR1 MNHEY and CDR2 SVGAGI. The CDR3 contains 14 residues. The CDR3 nucleotides are TGTGCCAGCAGACAACCCCTGGCGGCCTATGGCTACACCTTC. Protein product: CASRQPLAAYGYTF.

The chain joins TRBV30 to TRBJ2-7; tentative D call: TRBD1 (5 bases). The CDR3 is 14 amino acids. V lost 0 bases and J 3 bases, leaving 12 bases between the germline ends. CDR1 GTSNPN and CDR2 SVGIG come from the germline V gene (reference sequence). CDR3 protein: CAWSVGVRDYEQYF. The CDR3 DNA is TGTGCCTGGAGTGTAGGGGTCAGGGACTACGAGCAGTACTTC.

The CDR3 region is CASSESVSRGLGGYEQYF. The DNA of the CDR3 is TGTGCCAGCAGTGAATCGGTTTCTCGCGGCCTAGGGGGTTACGAGCAGTACTTC. The J gene is TRBJ2-7, the V gene TRBV2, with a weak D call TRBD1 (6 bases). V was trimmed by 2 bases and J by 4 bases, leaving 24 bases between them. CDR1 SNHLY and CDR2 FYNNEI come from the germline V gene. This CDR3 region has 18 residues.

The rearrangement links TRBV5-4 to TRBJ2-3; perhaps TRBD2 as D (5 bases). The CDR3 extends over 14 amino acids. Germline loops: CDR1 SGHNT, CDR2 YYREEE (reference sequence). Trimming left V 7 bases short and J 1 base short, with 13 bases between. This chain's CDR3 is CASGKEDGTDTQYF. The CDR3 DNA sequence: TGTGCCAGCGGGAAGGAGGATGGCACAGATACGCAGTATTTT.

The chain links TRBV20-1 to TRBJ1-4; 7 positions agree with TRBD1. This CDR3 is built from 11 residues. CDR1 DFQATT and CDR2 SNEGSKA come from the germline V gene (reference sequence). The J segment lost 16 bases and the V segment lost 5 bases, leaving 10 bases of the junction unmatched. CDR3 sequence: CSAWTGQFSFF. The CDR3, as DNA: TGCAGTGCTTGGACAGGCCAGTTTTCGTTTTTT.

The chain couples TRBV7-9 to TRBJ2-1; 8 nucleotides align to TRBD1. The V gene's germline CDR1 is SEHNR and CDR2 FQNEAQ (reference sequence). The V gene end was trimmed by 4 bases and the J gene end by 9 bases; junction bases not matched to a gene: 11. CDR3 length: 15 amino acids. The CDR3 reads CASSSDRVEDGEQFF. CDR3 sequence (DNA): TGTGCCAGCAGCTCGGACAGGGTGGAGGACGGTGAGCAGTTCTTC.

The chain links TRBV5-4 to TRBJ1-1; 9 bases are shared with TRBD1. Germline values: CDR1 SGHNT, CDR2 YYREEE (reference sequence). J lost 1 base, V lost 7 bases, and 11 bases had no gene match. The CDR3 has 16 amino acids. The CDR3 region has the DNA TGTGCCAGCCGCAACAGGGGGCGCGGGAGGAACACTGAAGCTTTCTTT. Encoded protein: CASRNRGRGRNTEAFF. Full variable domain (remainder filled in from reference TRBV5-4 and TRBJ1-1): ETGVTQSPTHLIKTRGQQVTLRCSSQSGHNTVSWYQQALGQGPQFIFQYYREEENGRGNFPPRFSGLQFPNYSSELNVNALELDDSALYLCASRNRGRGRNTEAFFGQGTRLTVV.

This rearrangement joins TRBV29-1 to TRBJ1-1; 10 bases line up with TRBD1. Germline V gene sequence: CDR1 SQVTM, CDR2 ANQGSEA. This CDR3 contains 14 residues. The ends lost 7 bases at V and 5 bases at J; junction bases unmatched: 10. The CDR3 nucleotides read TGCAGCGCCCCGACAGGGGGCGCGGGTACTGAAGCTTTCTTT. This translates into CSAPTGGAGTEAFF.

The chain uses TRBV6-4 and TRBJ2-3; D may be TRBD2 (7 bases). There are 15 residues in the CDR3. V lost 5 bases, J lost 4 bases, and 16 bases lay in between. CDR1 is MRHNA, CDR2 SNTAGT, per germline. The CDR3 here is CASSQEGGAPDTQYF. The CDR3, as DNA: TGTGCCAGCAGTCAAGAGGGGGGGGCCCCAGATACGCAGTATTTT.

CDR3: CASKIRDSAYEQYF. For the CDR3, the DNA is TGTGCCAGCAAGATCCGGGACAGCGCCTACGAGCAGTACTTC. The chain is built from TRBV2 and TRBJ2-7, with 7 bases identical to TRBD1. There are 14 residues in the CDR3. Germline CDR1 is SNHLY and CDR2 is FYNNEI. The junction had 8 bases not matched to a gene; V was cut back by 7 bases and J by 2 bases.

The genes are TRBV29-1 and TRBJ2-7, with 11 bases matching TRBD2. V shed 7 bases and J 7 bases; nucleotides not matched to a gene: 12. Germline lookup yields CDR1 SQVTM and CDR2 ANQGSEA. CDR3 length: 14 amino acids. The CDR3 DNA sequence: TGCAGCGGTTTTAGCGGGAGGGCCGGGGGTGAGCAGTACTTC. Its translation is CSGFSGRAGGEQYF.